This T cell receptor (beta chain) emerged from a study of T cell repertoires in cytomegalovirus infection. Study context: Researchers turned to recently identified HLA-C-restricted CMV epitopes as well as well-studied HLA-B-restricted ones. Public signatures in TCR beta pointed to CMV infection and matching HLA type.

Trimming at V came to 5 bases and at J to 1 base, leaving 10 bases not matched to a gene. The CDR3 has 17 residues. Germline CDR1 reads MNHEY; CDR2 reads SMNVEV (reference sequence). Points on this clonotype: Its matching antigen is unknown.

The study's findings and limits: Cumulative frequency (of public TCR beta family members) identified carriers of CMV plus the relevant HLA. HLA-C-restricted CMV-specific TCR beta clonotypes were dominant in the ex vivo response.

TCRdb independently ran MiXCR on the reads; one entry per CDR3 protein. The data contain 700,000 to 900,000 distinct CDR3 sequences, roughly 28% of them singletons. This TCR was recovered from a human donor in good health (CMV status not recorded). Some clones in this sample may be carry-over from other donors' samples. The input for sequencing was cultured CD8+ T cells from PBMCs, taken from culture after CMV antigen stimulation. The chain links TRBV27 to TRBJ2-3; 9 bases agree with TRBD2. CDR3 DNA: TGTGCCAGCAGTCCATGGGTTAGCGGGGGCCGCACAGATACGCAGTATTTT. It is translated as CASSPWVSGGRTDTQYF.